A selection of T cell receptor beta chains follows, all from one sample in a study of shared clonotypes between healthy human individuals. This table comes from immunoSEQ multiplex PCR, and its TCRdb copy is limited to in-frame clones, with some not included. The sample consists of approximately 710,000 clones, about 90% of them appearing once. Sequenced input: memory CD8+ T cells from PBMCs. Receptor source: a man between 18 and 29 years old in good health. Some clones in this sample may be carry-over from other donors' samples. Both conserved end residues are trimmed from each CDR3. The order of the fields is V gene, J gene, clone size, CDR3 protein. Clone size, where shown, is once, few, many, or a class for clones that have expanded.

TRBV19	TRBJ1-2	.	ASSIVAGGRGYT
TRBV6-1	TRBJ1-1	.	ASRDDKGQDTEAF
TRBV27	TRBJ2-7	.	ASSHWDTSYEQY
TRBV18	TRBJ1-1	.	ASSPLGQGILNTEAF
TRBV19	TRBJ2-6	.	ASSPRRSGANVLT
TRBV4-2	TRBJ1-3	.	ASSQVPSGNTIY
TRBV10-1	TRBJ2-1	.	ASSDVAHEQF
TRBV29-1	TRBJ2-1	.	SVGGRTGWDNEQF
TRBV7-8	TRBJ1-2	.	ASSHYRDREGPGYT
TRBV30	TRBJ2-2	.	AWDGDTGELF
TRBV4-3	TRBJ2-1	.	ASSQDSAETYNEQF
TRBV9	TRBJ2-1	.	ASSVGLAGYNEQF
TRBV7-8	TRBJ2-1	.	ASSLFLGGPYNEQF
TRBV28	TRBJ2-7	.	ASSSTSTGEQY
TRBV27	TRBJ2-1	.	ASSPGWGGVDEQF
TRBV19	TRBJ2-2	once	ASSPLPGQGASGELF
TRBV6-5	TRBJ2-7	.	ASSYSATGGSEQY
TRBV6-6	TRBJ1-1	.	ASNGLGGNTEAF